The TCR beta chain under discussion was sequenced for a study of pediatric ulcerative colitis. During colonoscopy, one to two rectal pinch biopsies were collected. Here immunoSEQ multiplex PCR was the method, and the copy in TCRdb shows in-frame clones only, minus some. The sample has 20,000 or so clones, 71% seen once. Germline V gives CDR1 LNHDA, CDR2 SQIVND (reference sequence). The CDR3 sequence is 13 residues long. V lost 6 bases, J lost 5 bases, and 2 bases stayed unmatched. A few counts support this clone. The receptor was isolated from a boy between 10 and 17 years old with severe ulcerative colitis. The rearrangement uses TRBV19 and TRBJ1-5; 9 bases map to TRBD1. Sequenced material: gut tissue. For the CDR3, the DNA is TGTGCCAGTAGGAGACAGGGGGATCAGCCCCAGCATTTT. It specifies CASRRQGDQPQHF.